This TCR beta chain was identified during a study of T-cell reconstitution after alpha-beta-depleted transplantation in children. This CDR3 region has 15 residues. The junction had 11 bases not matched to a gene; V was cut back by 7 bases and J by 5 bases. The germline CDR1 and CDR2 sequences are MDHEN and SYDVKM. Unique molecular identifiers tagged the TCRbeta library. MiXCR was run by TCRdb on the PCR reads, yielding one entry per CDR3 protein. Among roughly 200,000 distinct CDR3 sequences listed, about 15% were seen once. This clonotype has a count of ten or more. The genes are TRBV28 and TRBJ2-5; 9 nucleotides line up with TRBD1. The clonotype comes from a human donor who donated a stem cell graft to a child with acute lymphoblastic leukemia. The sequences come from PBMCs from the stem cell graft donor, collected from the stem cell graft. The CDR3 is CASTLPGTGSETQYF. Here the CDR3 DNA reads TGTGCCAGCACCCTCCCCGGGACAGGGTCGGAGACCCAGTACTTC.